These 4 T cell receptor beta chains originate from one sample sequenced in a study of T-cell reconstitution after alpha-beta-depleted transplantation in children. TCRbeta library construction was performed incorporating unique molecular identifiers. TCRdb passed the PCR reads through MiXCR, listing each CDR3 protein once. The data contain fewer than 700,000 distinct CDR3 sequences, 10% to 15% of them singletons. The sample here was PBMCs, mostly from graft donor cells, taken 360 days after TCRalphabeta/CD19-depleted stem cell transplant. The receptors were gathered from a male patient between 5 and 17 years old who had a stem cell transplant for acute myeloid leukemia, so the T cells may come from the graft donor.

V and J are TRBV29-1 and TRBJ1-2, with a possible D match to TRBD1 (5 bases). The CDR3 runs 12 residues. CDR1 is SQVTM, CDR2 ANQGSEA, per germline. Deletions cut 4 bases from V and 8 bases from J, with 14 bases between. The CDR3 coding sequence is TGCAGCGTTGTCCGCAGGGAGAGGGGCTACACCTTC. Protein sequence: CSVVRRERGYTF.

This clonotype occurred a few times. This CDR3 reads CASPSDGGRYNEQFF. CDR3 nucleotides: TGTGCCAGCCCTTCCGACGGCGGGAGGTACAATGAGCAGTTCTTC. The rearrangement joins TRBV12-3 or TRBV12-4 to TRBJ2-1, with 8 positions matching TRBD2. V lost 8 bases, J lost 4 bases, and 10 bases stayed unmatched. The CDR3 is 15 residues long.

This clonotype was detected many times. This sequence joins TRBV30 and TRBJ2-4; 9 bases are shared with TRBD1. This CDR3 is built from 14 residues. Trimming removed 3 bases from V and 0 bases from J; junction bases left unmatched: 0. The V gene's germline CDR1 is GTSNPN and CDR2 SVGIG (reference sequence). CDR3 in amino acids: CAWRDRGAKNIQYF. The CDR3 DNA reads TGTGCCTGGAGGGACAGGGGAGCCAAAAACATTCAGTACTTC. The variable domain in full, completed from reference TRBV30 and TRBJ2-4, reads SQTIHQWPATLVQPVGSPLSLECTVEGTSNPNLYWYRQAAGRGLQLLFYSVGIGQISSEVPQNLSASRPQDRQFILSSKKLLLSDSGFYLCAWRDRGAKNIQYFGAGTRLSVL.

This clonotype was observed at least ten times. The DNA for the CDR3 is TGCAGCGTTGACGTCTCCTACGAGCAGTACTTC. Translating gives CSVDVSYEQYF. The J gene is TRBJ2-7, the V gene TRBV29-1; D gene ambiguous. Trimming removed 3 bases from V and 0 bases from J, with 3 bases in between. The CDR3 is 11 residues long. Germline V gives CDR1 SQVTM, CDR2 ANQGSEA.